What follows are 3 T cell receptor beta chains derived from one specimen sequenced in a study of metastatic and nonmetastatic thyroid tumors. TCRdb re-called clones via MiXCR from the PCR reads. In the table there are approximately 39,000 clones, roughly 20% of which are singletons. None of the patients had undergone any treatment ahead of thyroid surgery. The sample consisted of blood. These receptors all come from a female donor with papillary thyroid cancer or a benign thyroid nodule (not recorded which). Some clones in this sample may be carry-over from other donors' samples.

By proportion, this clone is large. This chain uses TRBV19 with TRBJ1-2; D unclear. CDR3 length: 15 residues. The germline V and J ends were trimmed by 3 bases and 4 bases, with 15 bases remaining between them. Germline assignment: CDR1 LNHDA and CDR2 SQIVND (reference sequence). CDR3 protein: CASSIPDSHSYGYTF. The CDR3 coding sequence is TGTGCCAGTAGTATCCCGGATAGCCACTCCTATGGCTACACCTTC. Using reference TRBV19 and TRBJ1-2 for the parts outside the CDR3, the full variable domain is DGGITQSPKYLFRKEGQNVTLSCEQNLNHDAMYWYRQDPGQGLRLIYYSQIVNDFQKGDIAEGYSVSREKKESFPLTVTSAQKNPTAFYLCASSIPDSHSYGYTFGSGTRLTVV.

Turning to this clone: A much larger clone sits a single nucleotide away, making a read error possible. The conserved closing phenylalanine or tryptophan is absent in this CDR3, likely reflecting a read error. The chain carries TRBV20-1 and TRBJ2-1; TRBD1 matches 8 bases. Trimming removed 3 bases from V and 6 bases from J; junction bases left unmatched: 7. Germline V gene lookup returns CDR1 DFQATT and CDR2 SNEGSKA (reference sequence). The CDR3 consists of 14 residues. The CDR3 reads CSASDRGPSNEQFS. DNA for the CDR3: TGCAGTGCTAGCGACAGGGGTCCCTCCAATGAGCAGTTCTCC.

This clone has a count of ten or more. This chain uses TRBV29-1 with TRBJ2-1, with D perhaps TRBD2 (6 bases). This CDR3 is 15 amino acids long. In germline, CDR1 is SQVTM, CDR2 ANQGSEA. The V end lost 2 bases, the J end lost 5 bases, and 16 bases lay between the germline ends. The CDR3, as DNA: TGCAGCGTTGAATCAAGCGGGTGGGGAAACAATGAGCAGTTCTTC. Amino acid sequence: CSVESSGWGNNEQFF.